The 9 T cell receptor beta chains below come from one sample, sequenced in a study of blood T cell repertoires in COVID-19. Using immunoSEQ multiplex PCR, the repertoire was profiled, and TCRdb retains in-frame clones only, with some absent. The table records 100,000 to 150,000 clones, 86% of them present only once. The sequencing input was PBMCs or T cells enriched from blood (not recorded which). These receptors all come from a woman in her fifties or sixties who had recovered from COVID-19.

This sequence joins TRBV13 and TRBJ2-7; 9 positions match TRBD1. The germline CDR1 and CDR2 sequences are PRHDT and FYEKMQ (reference sequence). The CDR3 has 14 amino acids. With V trimmed by 5 bases and J by 1 base, 3 bases remained unmatched. The CDR3 DNA sequence: TGTGCCAGCAGCCCCGGGACAGGGTCCTACGAGCAGTACTTC. Protein sequence: CASSPGTGSYEQYF.

The chain is built from TRBV6-5 and TRBJ1-2, with D maybe TRBD1 (6 bases). In germline, CDR1 is MNHEY, CDR2 SVGAGI. Trimming stripped 4 bases from V and 3 bases from J, with 15 bases between. This CDR3 is 15 amino acids long. This CDR3 reads CASSSESQGDYGYTF. The DNA of the CDR3 is TGTGCCAGCAGTTCCGAATCACAGGGTGACTATGGCTACACCTTC.

This clone was recorded once. The V call is TRBV12-3 or TRBV12-4, the J call TRBJ1-2, with D maybe TRBD1 (6 bases). Trimming cost V 4 bases and J 5 bases, with 8 bases left between them. This CDR3 has 12 residues. The CDR3 is CASSSTGYGYTF. In nucleotides, the CDR3 is TGTGCCAGCAGTTCCACAGGGTATGGCTACACCTTC.

The chain carries TRBV5-6 and TRBJ1-5, with TRBD1 identical over 7 bases. Germline V gives CDR1 SGHDT, CDR2 YYEEEE. This CDR3 is built from 15 residues. The V segment lost 0 bases and the J segment 7 bases; nucleotides outside the gene matches: 7. The CDR3 here is CASSLGQGVRQPQHF. The CDR3 bases are TGTGCCAGCAGCTTGGGGCAGGGGGTACGGCAGCCCCAGCATTTT.

This rearrangement joins TRBV7-9 to TRBJ2-5; possibly TRBD2 for D (7 bases). CDR3 length: 15 residues. Looked up from germline, CDR1 is SEHNR and CDR2 is FQNEAQ (reference sequence). With 0 bases removed from V and 2 bases from J, the gap between germline ends came to 10 bases. Here the CDR3 reads CASSLAGGAQETQYF. CDR3 nucleotide sequence: TGTGCCAGCAGCTTAGCAGGGGGGGCTCAAGAGACCCAGTACTTC.

This chain uses TRBV5-6 with TRBJ2-1; 9 bases map to TRBD1. The CDR3 runs to 15 residues. V shed 4 bases and J 6 bases; nucleotides not matched to a gene: 8. The germline CDR1 and CDR2 sequences are SGHDT and YYEEEE. The CDR3 nucleotides are TGTGCCAGCAGCCAGAACAGGGGGCTAAGCAATGAGCAGTTCTTC. Translation gives CASSQNRGLSNEQFF.

The V gene is TRBV7-8, the J gene TRBJ1-1; unclear D gene. V was clipped by 7 bases and J by 3 bases, with 21 bases between them. Germline CDR1 reads SGHVS; CDR2 reads FQNEAQ. The CDR3 runs 16 residues. The CDR3 here is CASTTLGQVTYTEAFF. The DNA of the CDR3 is TGTGCCAGCACCACACTAGGCCAGGTTACTTACACTGAAGCTTTCTTT.

The chain uses TRBV28 and TRBJ2-3, with 8 bases that match TRBD2. V lost 6 bases, J lost 8 bases, and 13 bases stayed unmatched. CDR1 and CDR2 from the germline V gene are MDHEN and SYDVKM. The CDR3 has 15 amino acids. The CDR3 reads CASRGTPGGDGTQYF. Written as DNA, the CDR3 is TGTGCCAGCAGGGGGACACCCGGGGGGGACGGTACGCAGTATTTT.

In DNA form, the CDR3 reads TGCGCCAGCAGCTTGGGCCAGGGGGCGGATGGAAACACCATATATTTT. It translates to CASSLGQGADGNTIYF. The rearrangement joins TRBV5-1 to TRBJ1-3; 8 bases are shared with TRBD1. V lost 0 bases, J lost 3 bases, and 5 bases stayed unmatched. CDR3 length: 16 residues. Germline lookup yields CDR1 SGHRS and CDR2 YFSETQ.